This T cell receptor (beta chain) was sequenced in a study of shared clonotypes between healthy human individuals. On the study more broadly: The cohort had a couple of women and three men, ages 18 to 49.

The CDR3 covers 13 residues. Looked up from germline, CDR1 is SNHLY and CDR2 is FYNNEI. The germline V and J ends were trimmed by 5 bases and 2 bases, with 9 bases remaining between them. Repertoires were generated with immunoSEQ multiplex PCR, while TCRdb's copy carries only in-frame clones and drops some. The sample contains some 650,000 clones, around 97% of which appear only once. Sequencing was performed on naive CD4+ T cells sorted from blood. As for subset: CD45RA+ positively selected. This TCR derives from a woman aged 25 to 39 in good health. The genes are TRBV2 and TRBJ1-2; D gene unclear. The chain's CDR3 is CASSPRLNYGYTF. CDR3 sequence (DNA): TGTGCCAGCAGTCCCCGATTAAACTATGGCTACACCTTC.